This is a list of T cell receptor beta chains from one sample in a study of blood T cell repertoires in COVID-19. Only in-frame clones appear in the TCRdb table, and some are missing; sequencing was by immunoSEQ multiplex PCR. The sample holds 400,000 or so clones, 90% seen once. The sequenced material came from PBMCs or T cells enriched from blood (not recorded which). The receptors stem from a man between 18 and 35 years old who had recovered from COVID-19. Each CDR3 is given with its conserved first and last residue. Each record gives: V gene, J gene, D gene, clone size, CDR3 DNA, CDR3 protein. The D gene is left open where the match is weak. Clone size is stated in some rows and not others, as once, few, many or a class when expanded.

V gene: TRBV28; J gene: TRBJ1-1; D gene: .; clone size: .; CDR3 DNA: TGTGCCAGCAGGGGCCCGATAATGAACACTGAAGCTTTCTTT; CDR3 protein: CASRGPIMNTEAFF
V gene: TRBV19; J gene: TRBJ1-4; D gene: TRBD1; clone size: .; CDR3 DNA: TGTGCCACCGCTAGGAACAGGGGCAATGAAAAACTGTTTTTT; CDR3 protein: CATARNRGNEKLFF
V gene: TRBV15; J gene: TRBJ1-5; D gene: .; clone size: .; CDR3 DNA: TGTGCCACCAGCCTTTTTAAGGGACTGAGCAATCAGCCCCAGCATTTT; CDR3 protein: CATSLFKGLSNQPQHF
V gene: TRBV7-3; J gene: TRBJ1-1; D gene: .; clone size: .; CDR3 DNA: TGTGCCAGCAGCTTAAGGAGAGGGATTGAAGCTTTCTTT; CDR3 protein: CASSLRRGIEAFF
V gene: TRBV12-3/TRBV12-4; J gene: TRBJ1-1; D gene: .; clone size: once; CDR3 DNA: TGTGCCAGCAGTTTGCAGATTAACACTGAAGCTTTCTTT; CDR3 protein: CASSLQINTEAFF
V gene: TRBV18; J gene: TRBJ1-6; D gene: TRBD1; clone size: .; CDR3 DNA: TGTGCCAGCTCGCGGACAGGGAATGAGAATTCACCCCTCCACTTT; CDR3 protein: CASSRTGNENSPLHF
V gene: TRBV11-2; J gene: TRBJ2-7; D gene: .; clone size: .; CDR3 DNA: TGTGCCAGCAGCTTAGACGAGATGCTGAGGGAGCAGTACTTC; CDR3 protein: CASSLDEMLREQYF
V gene: TRBV28; J gene: TRBJ2-3; D gene: TRBD2; clone size: .; CDR3 DNA: TGTGCCAGCAGTTTGTCCTTACTAGCGGGAGGGCCCCCTGGCACAGATACGCAGTATTTT; CDR3 protein: CASSLSLLAGGPPGTDTQYF
V gene: TRBV6-1; J gene: TRBJ2-5; D gene: TRBD2; clone size: once; CDR3 DNA: TGTGCCAGCAGTGAAGAACGGCTAGCGGGTTATCACGAGACCCAGTACTTC; CDR3 protein: CASSEERLAGYHETQYF
V gene: TRBV23-1; J gene: TRBJ1-4; D gene: .; clone size: .; CDR3 DNA: TGCGCCAGCAGTCAATCAGGAGGGAACTTAAAAAAACTGTTTTTT; CDR3 protein: CASSQSGGNLKKLFF
V gene: TRBV3-1/TRBV3-2; J gene: TRBJ2-2; D gene: .; clone size: .; CDR3 DNA: TGTGCCAGCAGGCCCAGGGTGCGCGGGGAGCTGTTTTTT; CDR3 protein: CASRPRVRGELFF
V gene: TRBV15; J gene: TRBJ1-4; D gene: .; clone size: .; CDR3 DNA: TGTGCCACCAGCAGAGCCGGAGCTAATGAAAAACTGTTTTTT; CDR3 protein: CATSRAGANEKLFF
V gene: TRBV14; J gene: TRBJ1-1; D gene: .; clone size: .; CDR3 DNA: TGTGCCAGCAGCCTGGGGCAAGACACTGAAGCTTTCTTT; CDR3 protein: CASSLGQDTEAFF
V gene: TRBV5-1; J gene: TRBJ1-1; D gene: .; clone size: .; CDR3 DNA: TGCGCCAGCAGCTTGGACGCAGGGACTACTGAAGCTTTCTTT; CDR3 protein: CASSLDAGTTEAFF
V gene: TRBV29-1; J gene: TRBJ1-2; D gene: .; clone size: .; CDR3 DNA: TGCAGCACCGAGAACTATGGCTACACCTTC; CDR3 protein: CSTENYGYTF
V gene: TRBV30; J gene: TRBJ2-7; D gene: TRBD2; clone size: .; CDR3 DNA: TGTGCCCTGGGGGGGACTAGCGGCTACGAGCAGTACTTC; CDR3 protein: CALGGTSGYEQYF
V gene: TRBV10-3; J gene: TRBJ1-5; D gene: .; clone size: .; CDR3 DNA: TGTGCCATCAGTGAAAGGGGTTGGAGCAATCAGCCCCAGCATTTT; CDR3 protein: CAISERGWSNQPQHF
V gene: TRBV6-2/TRBV6-3; J gene: TRBJ1-1; D gene: .; clone size: .; CDR3 DNA: TGTGCCAGCAGTTATACCGGGAACACTGAAGCTTTCTTT; CDR3 protein: CASSYTGNTEAFF
V gene: TRBV11-2; J gene: TRBJ1-6; D gene: TRBD1; clone size: .; CDR3 DNA: TGTGCCAGCACCCAACAGGGGGCGGGTCCCCTCCACTTT; CDR3 protein: CASTQQGAGPLHF
V gene: TRBV7-9; J gene: TRBJ1-2; D gene: .; clone size: .; CDR3 DNA: TGTGCCAGCAGCCGAACTGGTGTCTATGGCTACACCTTC; CDR3 protein: CASSRTGVYGYTF
V gene: TRBV3-1/TRBV3-2; J gene: TRBJ1-5; D gene: TRBD1; clone size: .; CDR3 DNA: TGTGCCAGCAGCCCCGGGACAGCTCGTGAGCCCCAGCATTTT; CDR3 protein: CASSPGTAREPQHF
V gene: TRBV5-1; J gene: TRBJ2-2; D gene: .; clone size: .; CDR3 DNA: TGCGCCAGCAGCCTCGGCGGACAGCTTTGGCAGAACACCGGGGAGCTGTTTTTT; CDR3 protein: CASSLGGQLWQNTGELFF
V gene: TRBV19; J gene: TRBJ2-7; D gene: .; clone size: .; CDR3 DNA: TGTGCCACATTACAGGGTTTCGAGCAGTACTTC; CDR3 protein: CATLQGFEQYF
V gene: TRBV18; J gene: TRBJ1-3; D gene: .; clone size: .; CDR3 DNA: TGTGCCAGCTCACCGTTGAACAGACCCTCTGGAAACACCATATATTTT; CDR3 protein: CASSPLNRPSGNTIYF
V gene: TRBV5-1; J gene: TRBJ1-4; D gene: TRBD1; clone size: once; CDR3 DNA: TGCGCCAGCAGCCCCGGGACAGGGTTGGAAAAACTGTTTTTT; CDR3 protein: CASSPGTGLEKLFF
V gene: TRBV5-4; J gene: TRBJ2-7; D gene: .; clone size: .; CDR3 DNA: TGTGCCAGCAGCTTGCTAGCAGGCCCCTACGAGCAGTACTTC; CDR3 protein: CASSLLAGPYEQYF
V gene: TRBV11-2; J gene: TRBJ2-7; D gene: TRBD1; clone size: .; CDR3 DNA: TGTGCCAGCAGCAAAGACAGGGCCTACGAGCAGTACTTC; CDR3 protein: CASSKDRAYEQYF